The sequence of this TCR beta chain was determined in a study of siplizumab effects on memory and regulatory T cells. Findings and limits, study-wide: No functional test confirmed suppression by proliferating siplizumab-culture Tregs. Roughly 75-95% of dividing CD4+ or CD8+ clones were without an attributable naive or memory phenotype.

Worth noting for this clone: Antigen specificity is unknown.

Germline V gene lookup returns CDR1 GTSNPN and CDR2 SVGIG (reference sequence). Germline trimming cut 5 bases from V and 0 bases from J; bases unmatched to any gene: 4. The CDR3 loop spans 15 amino acids. Some 98,000 TCR templates underwent assay in every sample. Assay: immunoSEQ multiplex PCR; the TCRdb copy retains only in-frame clones and omits some. The table includes about 50,000 clones, nearly 98% detected once. The TCR was taken from a human donor in good health. Material: naive CD4+ T cells sorted from blood. This chain links TRBV30 with TRBJ2-2; 9 nucleotides line up with TRBD2. The CDR3 sequence is CAWEAGGTNTGELFF. CDR3 DNA: TGTGCCTGGGAAGCGGGAGGCACGAACACCGGGGAGCTGTTTTTT.